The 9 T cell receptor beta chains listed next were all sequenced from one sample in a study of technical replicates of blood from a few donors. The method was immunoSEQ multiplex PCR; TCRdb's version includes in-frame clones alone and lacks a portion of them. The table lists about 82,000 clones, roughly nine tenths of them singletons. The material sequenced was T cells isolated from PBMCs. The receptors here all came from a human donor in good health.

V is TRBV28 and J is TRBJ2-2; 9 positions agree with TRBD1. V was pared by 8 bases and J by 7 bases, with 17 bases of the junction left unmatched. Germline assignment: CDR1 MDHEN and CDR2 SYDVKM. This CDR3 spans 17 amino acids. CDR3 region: CASLPRGIQGAVGELFF. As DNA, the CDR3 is TGTGCCAGCCTCCCCAGGGGTATACAGGGGGCAGTCGGGGAGCTGTTTTTT. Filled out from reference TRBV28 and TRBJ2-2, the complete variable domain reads DVKVTQSSRYLVKRTGEKVFLECVQDMDHENMFWYRQDPGLGLRLIYFSYDVKMKEKGDIPEGYSVSREKKERFSLILESASTNQTSMYLCASLPRGIQGAVGELFFGEGSRLTVL.

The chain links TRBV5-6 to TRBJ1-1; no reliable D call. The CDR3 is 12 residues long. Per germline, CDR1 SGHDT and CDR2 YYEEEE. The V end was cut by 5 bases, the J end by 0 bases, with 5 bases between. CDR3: CASRRVNTEAFF. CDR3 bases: TGTGCCAGCAGACGGGTGAACACTGAAGCTTTCTTT.

The chain's CDR3 is CSVSPGNYGYTF. The CDR3 nucleotides are TGCAGCGTTTCTCCGGGGAACTATGGCTACACCTTC. The V and J genes are TRBV29-1 and TRBJ1-2; D gene unclear. CDR3 size: 12 residues. V lost 5 bases and J lost 2, with 9 bases in between. Germline V lookup: CDR1 SQVTM, CDR2 ANQGSEA.

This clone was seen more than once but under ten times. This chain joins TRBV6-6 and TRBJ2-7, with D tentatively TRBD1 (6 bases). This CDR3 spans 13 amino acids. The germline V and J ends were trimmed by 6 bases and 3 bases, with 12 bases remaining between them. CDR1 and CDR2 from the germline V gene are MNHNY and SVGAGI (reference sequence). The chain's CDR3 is CASRGGQNYEQYF. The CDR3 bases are TGTGCCAGCAGAGGAGGACAGAACTACGAGCAGTACTTC.

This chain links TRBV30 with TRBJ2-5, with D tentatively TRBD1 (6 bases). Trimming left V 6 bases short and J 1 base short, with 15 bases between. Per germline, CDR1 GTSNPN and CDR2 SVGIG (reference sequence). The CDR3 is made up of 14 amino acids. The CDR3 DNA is TGTGCCTGCCAGGGCAGGGGCGGCCAAGAGACCCAGTACTTC. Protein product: CACQGRGGQETQYF.

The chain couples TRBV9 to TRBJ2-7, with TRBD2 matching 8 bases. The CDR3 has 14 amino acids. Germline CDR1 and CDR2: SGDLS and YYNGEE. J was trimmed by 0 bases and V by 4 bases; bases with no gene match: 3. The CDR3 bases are TGTGCCAGCAGCCTAGCGGGTCTCTCCTACGAGCAGTACTTC. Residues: CASSLAGLSYEQYF. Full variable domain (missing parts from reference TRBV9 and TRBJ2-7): DSGVTQTPKHLITATGQRVTLRCSPRSGDLSVYWYQQSLDQGLQFLIQYYNGEERAKGNILERFSAQQFPDLHSELNLSSLELGDSALYFCASSLAGLSYEQYFGPGTRLTVT.

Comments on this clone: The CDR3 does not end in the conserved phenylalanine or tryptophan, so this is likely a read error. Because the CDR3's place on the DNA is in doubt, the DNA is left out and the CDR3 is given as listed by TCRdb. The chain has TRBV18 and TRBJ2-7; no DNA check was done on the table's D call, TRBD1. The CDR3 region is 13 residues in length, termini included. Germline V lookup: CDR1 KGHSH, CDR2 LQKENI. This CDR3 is CASSPDRGWSPEI.

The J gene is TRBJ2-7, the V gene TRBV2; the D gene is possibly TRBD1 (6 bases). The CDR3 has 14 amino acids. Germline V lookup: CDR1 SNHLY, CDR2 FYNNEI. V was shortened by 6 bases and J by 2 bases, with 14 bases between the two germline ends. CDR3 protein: CASRPGQWTYEQYF. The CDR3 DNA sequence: TGTGCCAGCAGACCCGGACAGTGGACCTACGAGCAGTACTTC.

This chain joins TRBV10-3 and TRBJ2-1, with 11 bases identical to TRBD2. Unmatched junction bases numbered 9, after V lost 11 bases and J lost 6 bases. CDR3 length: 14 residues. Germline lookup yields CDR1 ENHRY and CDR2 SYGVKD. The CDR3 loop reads CALGLAGDINEQFF. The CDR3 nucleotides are TGTGCCTTAGGACTAGCGGGCGACATCAATGAGCAGTTCTTC.